The present T cell receptor (beta chain) was sequenced within a study of blood T cell repertoires in COVID-19. This table comes from immunoSEQ multiplex PCR, and its TCRdb copy is limited to in-frame clones, with some not included. There are some 230,000 clones in the sample; just under 85% occur only once, and about 1.3% lies in the top ten. This sequence originates from a woman in her forties with acute COVID-19. Sequences were obtained from PBMCs or T cells enriched from blood (not recorded which).

CDR3 DNA sequence: TGTGCCAGCAGCCAGGATTGGCGGGGCAGCTCCTACGAGCAGTACTTC. Amino acid sequence: CASSQDWRGSSYEQYF. The chain recombines TRBV3-1 (or the pseudogene TRBV3-2) with TRBJ2-7; maybe TRBD2 (6 bases). This CDR3 region has 16 residues. V shed 3 bases and J shed 0 bases, with 15 bases lying between them. Germline assignment: CDR1 LGHDT and CDR2 YNNKEL (reference sequence).